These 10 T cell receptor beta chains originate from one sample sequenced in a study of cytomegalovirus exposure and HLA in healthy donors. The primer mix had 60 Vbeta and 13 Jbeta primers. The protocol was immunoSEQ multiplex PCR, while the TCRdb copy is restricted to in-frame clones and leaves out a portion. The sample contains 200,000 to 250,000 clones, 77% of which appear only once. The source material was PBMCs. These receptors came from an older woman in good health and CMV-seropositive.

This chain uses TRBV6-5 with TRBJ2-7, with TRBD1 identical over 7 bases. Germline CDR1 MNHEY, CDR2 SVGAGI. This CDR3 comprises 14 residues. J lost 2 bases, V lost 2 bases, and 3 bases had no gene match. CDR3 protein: CASSYTGTAYEQYF. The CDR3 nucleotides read TGTGCCAGCAGTTACACCGGGACAGCCTACGAGCAGTACTTC.

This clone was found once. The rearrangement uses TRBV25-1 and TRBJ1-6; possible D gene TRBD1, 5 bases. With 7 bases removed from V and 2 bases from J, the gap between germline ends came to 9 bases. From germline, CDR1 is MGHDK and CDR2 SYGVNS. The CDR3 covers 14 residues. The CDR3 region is CASTMGPYNSPLHF. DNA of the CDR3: TGTGCCAGCACCATGGGGCCCTATAATTCACCCCTCCACTTT. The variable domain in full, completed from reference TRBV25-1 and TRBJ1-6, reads EADIYQTPRYLVIGTGKKITLECSQTMGHDKMYWYQQDPGMELHLIHYSYGVNSTEKGDLSSESTVSRIRTEHFPLTLESARPSHTSQYLCASTMGPYNSPLHFGNGTRLTVT.

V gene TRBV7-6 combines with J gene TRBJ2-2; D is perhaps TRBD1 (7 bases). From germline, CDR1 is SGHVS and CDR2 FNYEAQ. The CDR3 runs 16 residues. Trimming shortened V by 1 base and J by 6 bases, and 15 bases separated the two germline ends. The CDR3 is CASSLDVPGGPGELFF. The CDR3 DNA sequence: TGTGCCAGCAGCTTAGATGTTCCAGGGGGGCCCGGGGAGCTGTTTTTT.

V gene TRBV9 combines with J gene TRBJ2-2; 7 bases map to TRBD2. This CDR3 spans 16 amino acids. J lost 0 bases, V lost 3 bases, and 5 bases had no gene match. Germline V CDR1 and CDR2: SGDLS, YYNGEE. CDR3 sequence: CASSGASGSNTGELFF. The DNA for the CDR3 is TGTGCCAGCAGCGGGGCTAGCGGATCGAACACCGGGGAGCTGTTTTTT.

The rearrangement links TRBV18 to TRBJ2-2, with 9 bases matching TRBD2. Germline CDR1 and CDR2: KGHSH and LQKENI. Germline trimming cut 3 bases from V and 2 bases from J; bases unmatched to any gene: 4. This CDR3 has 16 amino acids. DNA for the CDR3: TGTGCCAGCTCACCCGAGACTAGCGGAAACACCGGGGAGCTGTTTTTT. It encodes CASSPETSGNTGELFF.

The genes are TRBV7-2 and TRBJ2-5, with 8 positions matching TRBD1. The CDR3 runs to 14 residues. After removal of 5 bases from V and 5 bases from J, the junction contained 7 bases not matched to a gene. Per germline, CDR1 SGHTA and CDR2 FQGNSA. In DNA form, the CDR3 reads TGTGCCAGCAGCCAGACAGGGGAGATGGAGACCCAGTACTTC. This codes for CASSQTGEMETQYF.

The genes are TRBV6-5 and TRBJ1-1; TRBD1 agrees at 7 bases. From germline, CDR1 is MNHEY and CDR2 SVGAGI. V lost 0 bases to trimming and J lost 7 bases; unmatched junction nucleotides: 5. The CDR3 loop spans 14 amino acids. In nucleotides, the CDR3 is TGTGCCAGCAGTTACTCGAGAGGGGGCGTTGAAGCTTTCTTT. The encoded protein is CASSYSRGGVEAFF.

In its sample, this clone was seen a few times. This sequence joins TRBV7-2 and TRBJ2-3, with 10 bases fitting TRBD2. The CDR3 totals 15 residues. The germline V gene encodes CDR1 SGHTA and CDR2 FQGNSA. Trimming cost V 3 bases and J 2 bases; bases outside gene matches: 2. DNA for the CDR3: TGTGCCAGCAGCTTCCTAGCGGGGGTCACAGATACGCAGTATTTT. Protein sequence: CASSFLAGVTDTQYF.

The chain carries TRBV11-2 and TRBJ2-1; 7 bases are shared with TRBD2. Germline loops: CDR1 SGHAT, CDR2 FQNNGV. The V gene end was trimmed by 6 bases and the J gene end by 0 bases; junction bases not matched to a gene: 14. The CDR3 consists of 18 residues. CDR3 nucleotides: TGTGCCAGCAGTGCCGGACTAGATGGGTATGGCTCCTACAATGAGCAGTTCTTC. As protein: CASSAGLDGYGSYNEQFF.

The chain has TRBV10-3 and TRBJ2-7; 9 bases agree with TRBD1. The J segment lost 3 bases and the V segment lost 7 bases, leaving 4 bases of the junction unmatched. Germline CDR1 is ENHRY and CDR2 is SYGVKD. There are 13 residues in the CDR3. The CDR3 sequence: CAITLGQGYEQYF. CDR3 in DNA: TGTGCCATCACCCTGGGACAGGGCTACGAGCAGTACTTC.